A single T cell receptor beta chain is shown here with its context. Many counts were recorded for this clonotype. Its antigen remains unidentified. No base qualities exist here, and no much larger clone lies one base off it. The sample originates from a study of T cells in Graves' hyperthyroidism and ophthalmopathy (dated by TCRdb to between 2018 and 2021). About the investigation overall: Peripheral blood samples were taken at initial diagnosis, before any treatment was given. A discovery cohort of around 100 patients, 43 with Graves' ophthalmopathy and fewer than 65 with stable Graves' hyperthyroidism, was used to find distinguishing TCR V-J signatures. An independent validation cohort of about 20 hyperthyroidism patients and approximately 17 patients who later progressed to ophthalmopathy tested prospective prediction of ophthalmopathy. The roughly 100 discovery patients were divided at random into training and test sets in a 7:3 ratio. The study also compared thyroid tissue and blood T-cell repertoires from more than five Graves' hyperthyroidism patients. Once sampling was done, hyperthyroidism patients were given methimazole at a starting dose of 30 mg daily, whereas ophthalmopathy patients were given high-dose intravenous methylprednisolone. According to the paper, TCR Vbeta CDR3 sequencing was carried out on about 140 peripheral blood samples, which came from approximately 43 ophthalmopathy, fewer than 80 hyperthyroidism and approximately 17 progressor patients.

TCR beta CDR3 regions were amplified from RNA transcripts. The first round of RT-PCR for the TCR CDR3 was performed with the HTBI primer set and the Qiagen OneStep RT-PCR kit. The libraries were constructed in a second round of multiplex PCR and then size-selected and purified. Sequencing of the libraries was done on an Illumina HiSeq2000 using paired-end 100 bp reads. The paper's data handling went like this. SOAPnuke was used to process the raw data, with reads discarded if the reads contained adapters or uncalled bases, had a mean Phred below 15, or lacked an exact constant-primer or identifier match. High-quality paired reads were merged using COPE v1.2.5, and each unique nucleotide sequence was defined as a clonotype. MiTCR v1.1 was used to align clonotypes to the IMGT TRBV, TRBD and TRBJ reference segments. The analysis was restricted to V-J combinations with a frequency above 0.0001, which together covered approximately 99% of the repertoires. The TCS score was defined as the ratio of F50 (clonal expansion) to E x V (chaos), calculated using BLOSUM62-based TCRdist between CDR3 peptides within each V-J. Welch's t-statistics and random forest reduced just over 500 V-J features to 13, which were used in a naive Bayes classifier (R e1071). TCRdb trimmed public reads at Q25 via fastp, called clones via MiXCR and kept in-frame beta chains. Identical CDR3 proteins give one entry, which carries the most common genes and DNA. Clone size and V and J calls follow TCRdb, not the original study. The sample table shows 400,000 to 600,000 distinct CDR3 sequences, and roughly 16% are seen once. Of the sample, roughly 29% falls within the top ten clones.

Ophthalmopathy patients had moderately to severely active disease, Clinical Activity Score of at least 3, NOSPECS grade of at least 4, and duration under 3 months. Patients with uncontrolled infections, other autoimmune diseases, pregnancy or lactation were excluded. Clinical symptoms, serum thyroxine and TRAb, thyroid ultrasound, and orbital computed tomography formed the basis for the diagnoses. PBMCs were isolated from about 9 ml of fresh peripheral blood by Ficoll-Paque density gradient centrifugation. Trizol reagent was used to extract total RNA, and RNA quality was then checked on an Agilent 2100 Bioanalyzer. Findings and caveats that apply to the study as a whole: Most expanded thyroid clonotypes (frequency above 0.001) were also detected in blood, suggesting blood repertoires may reflect thyroid immune responses. Sample size was not statistically predetermined, and investigators were not blinded to group allocation. In validation, the model predicted progression to ophthalmopathy a median of roughly 6.2 months before onset, with roughly 70% sensitivity and almost 75% specificity. A model built on a 13 V-J signature distinguished ophthalmopathy from stable hyperthyroidism, reaching over 85% sensitivity and around 81% specificity in cross-validation and 80%/75% in testing.

V and J are truncated by 5 bases and 6 bases respectively, leaving an intervening sequence of 17 bases. From the cysteine through the phenylalanine, the CDR3 covers 15 amino acids. Only CDR3 DNA remains: 45 bases, in frame from the first base. Sequencing was carried out using blood. Rearrangement joined TRBV12-3 or TRBV12-4 to TRBJ2-1; the D gene is unclear. The source is a woman in her thirties with Graves' ophthalmopathy. This receptor carries the CDR3 CASSDLRFSGNEQFF. Read as DNA, the sequence is TGTGCCAGCAGTGACCTTAGATTCTCGGGCAATGAGCAGTTCTTC.